Described below is a single T cell receptor beta chain sequence and its context. The data were obtained in a study of cytomegalovirus exposure and HLA in healthy donors. PCR was performed using 60 Vbeta and 13 Jbeta primers. The table came from immunoSEQ multiplex PCR; TCRdb's copy has only in-frame clones and leaves some out. The data include roughly 220,000 clones; the top ten clones carry over 0.95%. Germline lookup yields CDR1 MNHEY and CDR2 SMNVEV (reference sequence). The CDR3 is 17 amino acids. V shed 2 bases, J shed 6 bases, and the junction held 12 bases outside the gene matches. What was sequenced was PBMCs. This chain links TRBV27 with TRBJ2-1; 8 bases align to TRBD1. The receptor comes from a girl aged 2-10 years in good health and CMV-seropositive. CDR3 nucleotide sequence: TGTGCCAGCAGTTTACCCTACCCCAGGGGGCGGTTCAATGAGCAGTTCTTC. Protein: CASSLPYPRGRFNEQFF.